This T cell receptor beta chain was retrieved from a study of T cells after yellow fever vaccination. Study as a whole: Preparation of fractions with low cell numbers was performed using SMART-Seq v4 Ultra Low Input. Study findings and constraints: Only a small proportion of the clonotypes turned up in both the CD4 and the CD8 compartments, likely arising from convergent recombination. High-abundance clonotypes from the bulk population could contaminate FACS-sorted repertoires.

Generation of TCR cDNA used 5'RACE template switching (which added a universal primer site and UMIs). Each CDR3 protein gets one entry after TCRdb re-called the 5' RACE reads with MiXCR. The repertoire holds about 96,000 distinct CDR3 sequences, with 8.9% as singletons. This clonotype was found a few times. The germline V and J ends were trimmed by 1 base and 8 bases, with 9 bases remaining between them. There are 13 residues in the CDR3. Per germline, CDR1 MGHRA and CDR2 YSYEKL. The sample was CD8+ T cells not binding an NS4B(214-222) dextramer, sorted from PBMCs, taken around 15 days after the first yellow fever vaccination. The gene calls are TRBV4-1 and TRBJ2-1; perhaps D is TRBD1 or TRBD2 (5 bases each). The receptor was isolated from a man between 18 and 35 years old who received the YFV17D yellow fever vaccine. The CDR3 DNA reads as TGCGCCAGCAGCCAAGGGACGGGACATGAGCAGTTCTTC. Amino acids: CASSQGTGHEQFF.